This TCR beta chain was documented in a study of shared clonotypes between healthy human individuals. Data came from immunoSEQ multiplex PCR; TCRdb stores just in-frame clones and leaves some out. The sample yields roughly 2.6 million clones, approximately 92% seen once. Germline V gene lookup returns CDR1 LNHDA and CDR2 SQIVND (reference sequence). The CDR3 contains 13 residues. V was shortened by 5 bases and J by 7 bases, with 12 bases between the two germline ends. The chain employs TRBV19 and TRBJ2-4; D not certain. This clonotype originated in a man aged 18 to 30 in good health. The sample taken for sequencing was naive CD4+ T cells sorted from blood. Subset meaning: CD45RA+ positively selected. The CDR3 region is CASSVSRANIQYF. CDR3 sequence (DNA): TGTGCCAGTAGTGTCTCGCGCGCTAACATTCAGTACTTC.